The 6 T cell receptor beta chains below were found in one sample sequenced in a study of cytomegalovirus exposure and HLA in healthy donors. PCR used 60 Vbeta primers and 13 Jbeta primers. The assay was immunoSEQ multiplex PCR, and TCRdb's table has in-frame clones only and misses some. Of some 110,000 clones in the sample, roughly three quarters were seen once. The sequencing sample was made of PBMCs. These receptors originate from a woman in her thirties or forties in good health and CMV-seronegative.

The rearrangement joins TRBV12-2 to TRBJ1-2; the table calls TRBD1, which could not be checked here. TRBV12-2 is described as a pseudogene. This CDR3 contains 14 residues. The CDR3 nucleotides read TGTGCAAGAAGGACTCGCAAGGGGGCGCGGGGCTACACCTTC. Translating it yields CARRTRKGARGYTF.

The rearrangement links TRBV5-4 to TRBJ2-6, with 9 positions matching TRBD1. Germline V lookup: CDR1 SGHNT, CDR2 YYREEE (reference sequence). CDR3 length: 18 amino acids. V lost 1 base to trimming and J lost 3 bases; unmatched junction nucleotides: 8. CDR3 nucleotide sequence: TGTGCCAGCAGCTTGCGACAGGGGGTATCTCGTGGGGCCAACGTCCTGACTTTC. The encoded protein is CASSLRQGVSRGANVLTF.

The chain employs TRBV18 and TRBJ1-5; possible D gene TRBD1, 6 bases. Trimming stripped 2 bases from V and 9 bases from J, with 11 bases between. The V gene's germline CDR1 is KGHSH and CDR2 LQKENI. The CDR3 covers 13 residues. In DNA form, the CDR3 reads TGTGCCAGCTCACCAGGGGGCAGGGGGCCCCAGCATTTT. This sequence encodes CASSPGGRGPQHF.

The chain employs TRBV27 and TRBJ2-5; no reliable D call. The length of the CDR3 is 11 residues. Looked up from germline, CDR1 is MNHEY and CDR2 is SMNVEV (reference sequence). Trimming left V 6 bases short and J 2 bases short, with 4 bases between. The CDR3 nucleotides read TGTGCCAGCAGCCATCAAGAGACCCAGTACTTC. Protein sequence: CASSHQETQYF.

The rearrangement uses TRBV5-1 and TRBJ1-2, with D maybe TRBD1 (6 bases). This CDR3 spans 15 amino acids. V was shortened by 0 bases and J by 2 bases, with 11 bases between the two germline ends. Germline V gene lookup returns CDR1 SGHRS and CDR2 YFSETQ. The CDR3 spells CASSLGLQGNYGYTF. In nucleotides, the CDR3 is TGCGCCAGCAGCTTGGGTTTGCAGGGGAACTATGGCTACACCTTC.

The CDR3 DNA sequence: TGTGCCTTGAGGGCGGGAGGAAAGAATGAGCAGTTCTTC. Protein product: CALRAGGKNEQFF. The chain recombines TRBV7-9 with TRBJ2-1; 8 bases agree with TRBD2. CDR1 and CDR2 (germline): SEHNR, FQNEAQ (reference sequence). Trimming took 11 bases from V and 7 from J; bases not matched to a gene: 10. The CDR3 is 13 residues long. The full variable domain, in which reference TRBV7-9 and TRBJ2-1 provide the parts outside the CDR3, is DTGVSQNPRHKITKRGQNVTFRCDPISEHNRLYWYRQTLGQGPEFLTYFQNEAQLEKSRLLSDRFSAERPKGSFSTLEIQRTEQGDSAMYLCALRAGGKNEQFFGPGTRLTVL.